The T cell receptor beta chain under discussion was sequenced for a study of blood T cell repertoires in COVID-19. Data came from immunoSEQ multiplex PCR; TCRdb stores just in-frame clones and leaves some out. The table includes a few hundred thousand clones, approximately 84% detected once. What the recovered Cohort 3 donors had was two negative PCRs, clearance, or symptom resolution. Germline CDR1 reads MDHEN; CDR2 reads SYDVKM. V was trimmed by 6 bases and J by 1 base, leaving 19 bases between them. The CDR3 totals 18 residues. The chain has TRBV28 and TRBJ2-6; tentative D call: TRBD1 (9 bases). Sequenced input: PBMCs or T cells enriched from blood (not recorded which). The TCR was taken from a man aged 40-49 years who had recovered from COVID-19. The DNA for the CDR3 is TGTGCCAGCAGCTTAGCGGGACAGGGTGGGTCTGGGGCCAACGTCCTGACTTTC. It specifies CASSLAGQGGSGANVLTF.